The next 26 T cell receptor beta chains were all read from a single sample in a study of cytomegalovirus exposure and HLA in healthy donors. Primers for the PCR totalled 60 Vbeta and 13 Jbeta. Produced via immunoSEQ multiplex PCR; TCRdb's table is partial and in-frame only. The data hold 95,000 to 150,000 clones, with about 80% observed a single time. The sample taken for sequencing was PBMCs. Source of these receptors: a woman in her forties in good health and CMV-seropositive.

In its sample, this clone was seen a few times. The chain joins TRBV23-1 to TRBJ1-2; tentatively, D is TRBD1 (6 bases). TRBV23-1 is filed as an ORF, its function uncertain. CDR3 size: 12 residues. The V end lost 7 bases, the J end lost 8 bases, and 14 bases lay between the germline ends. The CDR3 loop is CASTRGLCGYTF. CDR3 nucleotide sequence: TGCGCCAGCACCAGGGGATTATGCGGCTACACCTTC.

The rearrangement joins TRBV6-5 to TRBJ2-7; tentative D call: TRBD2 (6 bases). The CDR3 covers 12 residues. Per germline, CDR1 MNHEY and CDR2 SVGAGI. V was clipped by 6 bases and J by 3 bases, with 9 bases between them. Written as DNA, the CDR3 is TGTGCCAGCAGCTCAGCGGGCTACGAGCAGTACTTC. This gives the protein CASSSAGYEQYF.

This chain connects TRBV5-4 to TRBJ2-4; 8 nucleotides align to TRBD2. Germline-derived CDR1 and CDR2 are SGHNT and YYREEE (reference sequence). V lost 0 bases, J lost 3 bases, and 5 bases stayed unmatched. The CDR3 covers 16 residues. The CDR3 sequence is CASSLEVGGGKNIQYF. Written as DNA, the CDR3 is TGTGCCAGCAGCTTGGAGGTCGGGGGGGGCAAAAACATTCAGTACTTC.

The chain is built from TRBV5-6 and TRBJ2-3; the D gene is possibly TRBD2 (5 bases). From germline, CDR1 is SGHDT and CDR2 YYEEEE. V was pared by 6 bases and J by 9 bases, with 17 bases between. CDR3 size: 13 residues. CDR3: CASNTAGVVTQYF. CDR3 nucleotide sequence: TGTGCCAGCAACACCGCCGGGGTTGTGACGCAGTATTTT.

The chain recombines TRBV19 with TRBJ2-4; the match to TRBD1 covers 7 bases. Germline V gives CDR1 LNHDA, CDR2 SQIVND (reference sequence). The ends lost 3 bases at V and 9 bases at J; junction bases unmatched: 8. This CDR3 is built from 14 residues. In DNA, the CDR3 is TGTGCCAGTAGTATCGAGGGGACAGTCCCCATTCAGTACTTC. Translation: CASSIEGTVPIQYF.

This clone has just a few counts. The chain has TRBV7-9 and TRBJ1-2; D gene ambiguous. The length of the CDR3 is 14 residues. Germline CDR1 and CDR2: SEHNR and FQNEAQ (reference sequence). V was trimmed by 1 base and J by 2 bases, leaving 8 bases between them. The CDR3 spells CASSLGATNYGYTF. The CDR3, as DNA: TGTGCCAGCAGCTTAGGGGCCACAAACTATGGCTACACCTTC.

This clone was detected only once. The chain's CDR3 is CAISEGQYNQETQYF. CDR3 in DNA: TGTGCCATCAGTGAGGGACAGTACAACCAAGAGACCCAGTACTTC. The chain joins TRBV10-3 to TRBJ2-5, with a possible D match to TRBD1 (6 bases). Trimming took 2 bases from V and 0 from J, leaving 10 bases between them. The CDR3 has 15 residues. CDR1 and CDR2 from the germline V gene are ENHRY and SYGVKD.

For this clone: The junction departs from the called germline gene at one end, perhaps through a read error. The chain couples TRBV6-1 to TRBJ1-2; 12 nucleotides match TRBD1. Looked up from germline, CDR1 is MNHNS and CDR2 is SASEGT. This CDR3 comprises 13 residues. CDR3 coding DNA: TGTGCCAAGCGGGACAGGGGGCGTGAATTAACACTGTTC. Translating it yields CAKRDRGRELTLF.

The chain is built from TRBV11-2 and TRBJ2-5; the D gene is possibly TRBD2 (5 bases). The V end lost 3 bases, the J end lost 4 bases, and 12 bases lay between the germline ends. From germline, CDR1 is SGHAT and CDR2 FQNNGV. The CDR3 length is 14 residues. The CDR3 here is CASSFEGWVETQYF. The CDR3 DNA reads TGTGCCAGCAGCTTCGAGGGTTGGGTAGAGACCCAGTACTTC.

The chain combines TRBV6-6 with TRBJ1-6; weak D call: TRBD1 (5 bases). V lost 0 bases and J lost 9, with 12 bases in between. Germline assignment: CDR1 MNHNY and CDR2 SVGAGI (reference sequence). This CDR3 is built from 15 residues. In nucleotides, the CDR3 is TGTGCCAGCAGTTACTCGATCTGGGGCGGTTCACCCCTCCACTTT. Its protein is CASSYSIWGGSPLHF.

The chain combines TRBV11-2 with TRBJ1-4; TRBD1 aligns across 8 bases. This CDR3 contains 15 residues. With V trimmed by 4 bases and J by 1 base, 2 bases remained unmatched. Germline loops: CDR1 SGHAT, CDR2 FQNNGV. The CDR3 DNA sequence: TGTGCCAGCAGCTCCGACAGGGGAACTAATGAAAAACTGTTTTTT. Translating it yields CASSSDRGTNEKLFF.

This clone was counted a single time. CDR3: CASSYFQGLGTEAFF. For the CDR3, the DNA is TGTGCCAGCAGTTACTTCCAGGGTCTCGGCACTGAAGCTTTCTTT. The chain has TRBV6-5 and TRBJ1-1, with D perhaps TRBD1 (5 bases). The germline V gene has CDR1 MNHEY and CDR2 SVGAGI. The V end was cut by 1 base, the J end by 4 bases, with 13 bases between. The CDR3 runs 15 residues.

The chain joins TRBV11-2 to TRBJ2-1; tentatively, D is TRBD1 (6 bases). With 5 bases removed from V and 2 bases from J, the gap between germline ends came to 7 bases. This CDR3 region has 13 residues. Germline V gene sequence: CDR1 SGHAT, CDR2 FQNNGV. The CDR3 sequence is CASSGQTYNEQFF. Written as DNA, the CDR3 is TGTGCCAGCAGCGGACAGACCTACAATGAGCAGTTCTTC.

The chain combines TRBV18 with TRBJ2-5; TRBD1 is a possible D gene (5 bases). Looked up from germline, CDR1 is KGHSH and CDR2 is LQKENI. This CDR3 is 13 amino acids long. Deletions cut 3 bases from V and 4 bases from J, with 9 bases between. The CDR3 nucleotides read TGTGCCAGCTCACCCGGCAGGGCAGAGACCCAGTACTTC. Translated, it gives CASSPGRAETQYF. Using reference TRBV18 and TRBJ2-5 for the parts outside the CDR3, the full variable domain is NAGVMQNPRHLVRRRGQEARLRCSPMKGHSHVYWYRQLPEEGLKFMVYLQKENIIDESGMPKERFSAEFPKEGPSILRIQQVVRGDSAAYFCASSPGRAETQYFGPGTRLLVL.

V is TRBV6-5 and J is TRBJ2-3; 7 bases line up with TRBD2. Germline V gives CDR1 MNHEY, CDR2 SVGAGI. V dropped 0 bases and J dropped 5; count of bases not matched to a gene: 8. The CDR3 is 16 residues long. Here the CDR3 reads CASSYSVAGVVDTQYF. The DNA for the CDR3 is TGTGCCAGCAGTTACTCTGTCGCGGGGGTGGTAGATACGCAGTATTTT.

This clone showed up just once. The rearrangement uses TRBV23-1 and TRBJ1-1; D is ambiguous. TRBV23-1 is an ORF, with its function uncertain. V lost 4 bases and J lost 4, with 7 bases in between. This CDR3 is 12 amino acids long. The CDR3 DNA follows: TGCGCCAGCAGTCCCCGGGGCACTGAAGCTTTCTTT. Protein sequence: CASSPRGTEAFF.

This clone was counted between two and nine times. The chain combines TRBV6-1 with TRBJ1-6; D is possibly TRBD1 (5 bases). From germline, CDR1 is MNHNS and CDR2 SASEGT. There are 15 residues in the CDR3. The V end lost 6 bases, the J end lost 8 bases, and 17 bases lay between the germline ends. The DNA for the CDR3 is TGTGCCAGCAGGGGACTGAGGGCAACCGATTCACCCCTCCACTTT. It codes for CASRGLRATDSPLHF.

This chain connects TRBV7-9 to TRBJ1-5, with D perhaps TRBD1 (6 bases). The V gene's germline CDR1 is SEHNR and CDR2 FQNEAQ (reference sequence). CDR3 length: 14 amino acids. V was trimmed by 6 bases and J by 2 bases, leaving 11 bases between them. CDR3 in amino acids: CASRAGGRNQPQHF. As DNA, the CDR3 is TGTGCCAGCAGGGCCGGGGGGCGCAATCAGCCCCAGCATTTT.

The chain recombines TRBV11-2 with TRBJ1-1, with D maybe TRBD1 (6 bases). The germline V and J ends were trimmed by 5 bases and 4 bases, with 14 bases remaining between them. The CDR3 length is 14 residues. Germline loops: CDR1 SGHAT, CDR2 FQNNGV. The chain's CDR3 is CASSPATGTTEAFF. In nucleotides, the CDR3 is TGTGCCAGCAGCCCAGCAACAGGGACCACTGAAGCTTTCTTT. Using reference TRBV11-2 and TRBJ1-1 for the parts outside the CDR3, the full variable domain is EAGVAQSPRYKIIEKRQSVAFWCNPISGHATLYWYQQILGQGPKLLIQFQNNGVVDDSQLPKDRFSAERLKGVDSTLKIQPAKLEDSAVYLCASSPATGTTEAFFGQGTRLTVV.

The genes are TRBV10-3 and TRBJ1-5, with 7 bases aligning to TRBD1. Germline V gene lookup returns CDR1 ENHRY and CDR2 SYGVKD. The V segment lost 6 bases and the J segment 3 bases; nucleotides outside the gene matches: 5. The CDR3 covers 14 residues. In DNA form, the CDR3 reads TGTGCCATCAGAGGGACAGAGCTCAATCAGCCCCAGCATTTT. Amino acid sequence: CAIRGTELNQPQHF.

The chain carries TRBV19 and TRBJ1-2; maybe TRBD1 (6 bases). The germline V and J ends were trimmed by 8 bases and 0 bases, with 13 bases remaining between them. The CDR3 totals 14 residues. Germline V lookup: CDR1 LNHDA, CDR2 SQIVND (reference sequence). CDR3 nucleotides: TGTGCCAGTGATGACAAGGGGGCTAACTATGGCTACACCTTC. Protein: CASDDKGANYGYTF. Drawing the rest from reference TRBV19 and TRBJ1-2, the complete variable domain is DGGITQSPKYLFRKEGQNVTLSCEQNLNHDAMYWYRQDPGQGLRLIYYSQIVNDFQKGDIAEGYSVSREKKESFPLTVTSAQKNPTAFYLCASDDKGANYGYTFGSGTRLTVV.

The gene calls are TRBV2 and TRBJ1-1, with 7 bases lining up with TRBD1. Looked up from germline, CDR1 is SNHLY and CDR2 is FYNNEI. The ends lost 6 bases at V and 2 bases at J; junction bases unmatched: 6. The CDR3 is 14 amino acids. In nucleotides, the CDR3 is TGTGCCAGCAGGGCCCGGACAGGAAACACTGAAGCTTTCTTT. It specifies CASRARTGNTEAFF.

The rearrangement joins TRBV7-9 to TRBJ1-4; 8 nucleotides agree with TRBD1. The CDR3 extends over 15 amino acids. In germline, CDR1 is SEHNR, CDR2 FQNEAQ (reference sequence). V lost 7 bases, J lost 10 bases, and 14 bases stayed unmatched. The CDR3 nucleotides are TGTGCCAGCAACCCACGGTCAGGGGGCATCCGAAAACTGTTTTTT. It encodes CASNPRSGGIRKLFF.

This clone came up a few times. CDR3: CASSPRLQVQETQYF. The DNA of the CDR3 is TGTGCCAGCTCACCACGCTTGCAGGTCCAAGAGACCCAGTACTTC. V usage is TRBV18 and J usage is TRBJ2-5; D gene uncertain. The V end was cut by 1 base, the J end by 1 base, with 10 bases between. The CDR3 consists of 15 residues. Germline V gene data show CDR1 as KGHSH and CDR2 as LQKENI.

The V call is TRBV23-1, the J call TRBJ1-1; D is possibly TRBD1 (5 bases). TRBV23-1 has ORF status, its function being uncertain. V lost 4 bases to trimming and J lost 7 bases, with 19 bases between them. This CDR3 region has 15 residues. CDR3 coding DNA: TGCGCCAGCAGTCTCGGGAGCCTGCGACAGCGTGAAGCTTTCTTT. Residues: CASSLGSLRQREAFF.

The V call is TRBV5-4, the J call TRBJ2-2, with TRBD1 matching 7 bases. The CDR3 is made up of 17 amino acids. V lost 1 base, J lost 0 bases, and 6 bases stayed unmatched. The V gene's germline CDR1 is SGHNT and CDR2 YYREEE (reference sequence). The CDR3 reads CASSLSGQVANTGELFF. The CDR3 DNA follows: TGTGCCAGCAGCTTGTCCGGACAGGTAGCGAACACCGGGGAGCTGTTTTTT.